These T cell receptor beta chains were read from a single sample in a study of T cell responses to AZD1222 COVID-19 vaccine. Data came from immunoSEQ multiplex PCR; TCRdb stores just in-frame clones and leaves some out. The table lists about 160,000 clones, around 92% of them singletons, with 4% to 5.5% in the top ten. This material consisted of peripheral blood, taken on day 0 of MenACWY control vaccination. These receptors were obtained from an adult in good health. Each CDR3 is given with its conserved first and last residue. Each record gives: D gene, V gene, clone size, J gene, CDR3 DNA, CDR3 protein. A D gene is named only where the DNA matches it firmly. The size field is filled for only some rows; it gives once, few, many or a size class.

NA	TRBV5-1	once	TRBJ1-2	TGCGCCAGCAGCTTGTACGATGGCTACACCTTC	CASSLYDGYTF
NA	TRBV7-8	NA	TRBJ1-4	TGTGCCAGCAGCTTAATCGGTAGCAGGGGAGGAAGGAAACTGTTTTTT	CASSLIGSRGGRKLFF
NA	TRBV12-5	NA	TRBJ1-1	TGTGCTAGTGGACGAGAGCTCTTGGAGATGAACACTGAAGCTTTCTTT	CASGRELLEMNTEAFF
NA	TRBV27	NA	TRBJ2-7	TGTGCCAGCGGGGACTTCCACGAGCAGTACTTC	CASGDFHEQYF
NA	TRBV19	NA	TRBJ2-7	TGTGCCAGTAGTATGGGTGGGGTCGAGCAGTACTTC	CASSMGGVEQYF
TRBD2	TRBV5-1	NA	TRBJ2-7	TGCGCCAGCAGAACCGGGACTAGCGGGACCTACGAGCAGTACTTC	CASRTGTSGTYEQYF
TRBD2	TRBV14	NA	TRBJ2-1	TGTGCCAGCAGCCGACTAGCGGGAGCCTACAATGAGCAGTTCTTC	CASSRLAGAYNEQFF
NA	TRBV5-8	NA	TRBJ2-1	TGTGCCAGCACCAACTTCAATGAGCAGTTCTTC	CASTNFNEQFF
NA	TRBV3-1/TRBV3-2	NA	TRBJ2-2	TGTGCCAGCAGCCAGAGAGTTGGGGAGCTGTTTTTT	CASSQRVGELFF
TRBD1	TRBV10-3	NA	TRBJ1-1	TGTGCCATCAGTGATGCAGGGGGGAAAGCTTTCTTT	CAISDAGGKAFF
TRBD2	TRBV10-3	once	TRBJ2-7	TGTGCCATCAGAGAGGGACTAGCGGGAGTCTACGAGCAGTACTTC	CAIREGLAGVYEQYF
TRBD1	TRBV11-2	NA	TRBJ2-1	TGTGCCAGCAACCCCGGACAGGGGGCGGGATACAATGAGCAGTTCTTC	CASNPGQGAGYNEQFF
NA	TRBV5-1	NA	TRBJ1-1	TGCGCCAGCAGTTCGGGTCAGCTGAACACTGAAGCTTTCTTT	CASSSGQLNTEAFF
NA	TRBV14	few	TRBJ1-6	TGTGCCAGCAGCCCGCCGGGGTTGAGCTCCTATAATTCACCCCTCCACTTT	CASSPPGLSSYNSPLHF
NA	TRBV21-1	NA	TRBJ1-1	TGTGCCCTACCCGGACGGGGCTGGGGCACTGAAGCTTTCTTT	CALPGRGWGTEAFF
NA	TRBV6-2/TRBV6-3	NA	TRBJ2-7	TGTGCCAGCACCTACTCCCCCAACTCTCTCTCCTACGAGCAGTACTTC	CASTYSPNSLSYEQYF
NA	TRBV7-9	NA	TRBJ1-2	TGTGCCAGCAGCGCACGATCGGATAACTATGGCTACACCTTC	CASSARSDNYGYTF
TRBD1	TRBV9	NA	TRBJ2-3	TGTGCCAGCAGCCCACGACAGGGGACAGATACGCAGTATTTT	CASSPRQGTDTQYF
NA	TRBV7-2	NA	TRBJ2-7	TGTGCCAGCAGCACCGCAGGGGGGCCCTACGAGCAGTACTTC	CASSTAGGPYEQYF
NA	TRBV5-3	NA	TRBJ2-2	TGTGCCAGAAGCCCATCGACGACAGGTAACACCGGGGAGCTGTTTTTT	CARSPSTTGNTGELFF
NA	TRBV28	NA	TRBJ1-5	TGTGCCAGCAATCCAGGAACCGAGTCCAGTCAGCCCCAGCATTTT	CASNPGTESSQPQHF
TRBD2	TRBV2	NA	TRBJ2-3	TGTGCCAGCAGTGGGACGAGCGGGAGGGCCGGGGATACGCAGTATTTT	CASSGTSGRAGDTQYF
TRBD1	TRBV28	NA	TRBJ2-2	TGTGCCAGCAGCCCAGGGGGTTGGAACACCGGGGAGCTGTTTTTT	CASSPGGWNTGELFF
TRBD1	TRBV5-6	NA	TRBJ1-2	TGTGCCAGCAGCTTGGTTGGGACAGATGGCTACACCTTC	CASSLVGTDGYTF
TRBD2	TRBV5-4	once	TRBJ2-1	TGTGCCAGCACCCCGAGGGGACTAGTAAGCAATGAGCAGTTCTTC	CASTPRGLVSNEQFF
NA	TRBV19	NA	TRBJ1-4	TGTGCCAGTAGTAAGGGGACCGAGGGGAATGAAAAACTGTTTTTT	CASSKGTEGNEKLFF
NA	TRBV24-1	NA	TRBJ1-5	TGTGCCACCAGTTCGTCTTCGGAGCCAGAGAATCAGCCCCAGCATTTT	CATSSSSEPENQPQHF
NA	TRBV7-9	once	TRBJ1-5	TGTGCCAGCAGCCTCGACGGGATTAATCAGCCCCAGCATTTT	CASSLDGINQPQHF
NA	TRBV6-5	NA	TRBJ2-5	TGTGCCAGCAGTTACGGGACTGGGGTTGGGCAAGAGACCCAGTACTTC	CASSYGTGVGQETQYF
NA	TRBV5-1	NA	TRBJ2-3	TGCGCCAGCAGCCCAGGGAGGGGGGCGCGCGGCACAGATACGCAGTATTTT	CASSPGRGARGTDTQYF
TRBD1	TRBV30	NA	TRBJ1-3	TGTGCCTGGAGTCCCACGGACAGGGCCCTCTCTGGAAACACCATATATTTT	CAWSPTDRALSGNTIYF
TRBD1	TRBV18	NA	TRBJ2-1	TGTGCCAGCTCACCGGGACAGGGGAATCATAATGAGCAGTTCTTC	CASSPGQGNHNEQFF
TRBD1	TRBV2	NA	TRBJ1-2	TGTGCCAGCACCTGGGGCGTATCAGGGGGCGGCGGCTATGGCTACACCTTC	CASTWGVSGGGGYGYTF
TRBD1	TRBV19	NA	TRBJ1-2	TGTGCCAGTAGTCAGGGGGCCGACTATGGCTACACCTTC	CASSQGADYGYTF
NA	TRBV29-1	NA	TRBJ1-3	TGCAGCGTCTACGGGGACGGAAAAGCTGGAAACACCATATATTTT	CSVYGDGKAGNTIYF
TRBD2	TRBV28	NA	TRBJ2-7	TGTGCCAGCAGTACCGGGGGGGAGCAGTACTTC	CASSTGGEQYF
NA	TRBV28	NA	TRBJ1-2	TGTGCCAGCAGTCCATTACTATCACGCTACACCTTC	CASSPLLSRYTF
NA	TRBV7-9	NA	TRBJ2-2	TGTGCCAGCCAGACCTTCCCTTTCGAGACCGGGGAGCTGTTTTTT	CASQTFPFETGELFF
NA	TRBV6-5	NA	TRBJ2-7	TGTGCCAGCAGTCCTCGAGGCGAGCAGTACTTC	CASSPRGEQYF
NA	TRBV4-3	NA	TRBJ1-2	TGCGCCAGCAGCCAAGACAGGGGAGGGAACTATGGCTACACCTTC	CASSQDRGGNYGYTF
TRBD2	TRBV19	once	TRBJ2-2	TGTGCCAGTAGTATAGACCCGGGACTAGCGGTCCCCCGCGCCGGGGAGCTGTTTTTT	CASSIDPGLAVPRAGELFF
NA	TRBV5-1	NA	TRBJ1-3	TGCGCCAGCAGCTTGGCGGGGGGAAACACCATATATTTT	CASSLAGGNTIYF
NA	TRBV7-3	NA	TRBJ2-1	TGTGCCAGCAGCCCCCGTCCCCCCTACAATGAGCAGTTCTTC	CASSPRPPYNEQFF
TRBD1	TRBV28	NA	TRBJ2-1	TGTGCCACCAGACAGGGGTGGGCTGAGCAGTTCTTC	CATRQGWAEQFF
NA	TRBV5-4	once	TRBJ1-1	TGTGCCAGCAGCTTTCCAGGACGGCACACTGAAGCTTTCTTT	CASSFPGRHTEAFF